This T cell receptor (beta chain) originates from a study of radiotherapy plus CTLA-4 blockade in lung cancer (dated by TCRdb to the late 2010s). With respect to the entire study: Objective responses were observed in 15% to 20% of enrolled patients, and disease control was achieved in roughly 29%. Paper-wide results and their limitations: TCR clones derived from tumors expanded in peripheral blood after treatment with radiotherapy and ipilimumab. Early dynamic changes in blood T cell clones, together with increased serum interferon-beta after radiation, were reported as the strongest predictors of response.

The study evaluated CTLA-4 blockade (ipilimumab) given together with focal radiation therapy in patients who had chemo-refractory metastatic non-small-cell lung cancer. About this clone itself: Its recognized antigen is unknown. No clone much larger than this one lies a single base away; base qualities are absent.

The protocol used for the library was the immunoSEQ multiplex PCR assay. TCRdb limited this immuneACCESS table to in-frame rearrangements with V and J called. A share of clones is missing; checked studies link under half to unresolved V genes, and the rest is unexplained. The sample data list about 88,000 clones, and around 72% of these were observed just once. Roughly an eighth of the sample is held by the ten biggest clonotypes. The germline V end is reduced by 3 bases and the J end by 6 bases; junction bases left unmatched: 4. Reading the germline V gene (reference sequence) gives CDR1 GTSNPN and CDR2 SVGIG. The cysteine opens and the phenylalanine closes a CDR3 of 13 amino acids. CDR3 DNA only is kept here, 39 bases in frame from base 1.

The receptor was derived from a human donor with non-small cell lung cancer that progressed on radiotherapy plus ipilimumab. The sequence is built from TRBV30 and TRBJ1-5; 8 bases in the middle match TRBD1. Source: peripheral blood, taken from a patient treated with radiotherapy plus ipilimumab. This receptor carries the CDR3 CAWSPRGRQPQHF. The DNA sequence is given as TGTGCCTGGAGCCCCAGGGGGCGTCAGCCCCAGCATTTT.